A selection of T cell receptor beta chains follows, all from one sample in a study of blood T cell repertoires in COVID-19. Clones were sequenced by immunoSEQ multiplex PCR, and TCRdb holds only the in-frame ones, with some missing. The data show some 150,000 clones, with more than 80% seen just once and around 6.8% held by the top ten. What was sequenced was peripheral blood. The receptors were sampled from a human donor in a cohort sampled during active COVID-19. Each CDR3 is given without its conserved first and last residue.

V gene	J gene	CDR3 protein
TRBV5-6	TRBJ2-2	ASSLLLAGNTGELF
TRBV10-2	TRBJ2-7	ASSPDYEQY
TRBV7-2	TRBJ2-5	ATSTSGGGYQTQY
TRBV5-1	TRBJ2-3	ASSLGLAGVDTQY
TRBV3-1/TRBV3-2	TRBJ2-3	ASSQESAGGTDTQY
TRBV11-2	TRBJ2-3	ASSPRLAGGLGDTQY
TRBV30	TRBJ2-3	AWRRLGAGGPDTQY
TRBV5-4	TRBJ2-1	ASSWRDSEEQF
TRBV10-3	TRBJ1-1	AISDPGRERTEAF
TRBV5-1	TRBJ2-7	ASSLAGWDKPSYEQY
TRBV19	TRBJ2-6	ASSSDRTGTNSGANVLT
TRBV5-1	TRBJ2-7	ASRRTGNYEQY
TRBV5-1	TRBJ2-3	ASSLEGGGDTQY
TRBV2	TRBJ1-5	ASSKTGWENQPQH
TRBV7-8	TRBJ1-4	ASSFRDSSFEGKLF
TRBV9	TRBJ2-1	ASSRGLAGSYNEQF
TRBV29-1	TRBJ2-3	SVRLSTSRADTQY
TRBV21-1	TRBJ2-2	ASSKRQGVDTGELF
TRBV24-1	TRBJ2-2	ATSDFLPRQANTGELF
TRBV11-3	TRBJ2-5	ASSLVSDSGTQY
TRBV5-6	TRBJ2-5	ASSLQGLEETQY
TRBV3-1/TRBV3-2	TRBJ2-7	ASGFSYEQY
TRBV11-1	TRBJ1-1	ASSSRGGDTEAF
TRBV19	TRBJ1-1	ASREQGRVDTEAF
TRBV6-6	TRBJ1-2	ASTSRQGHPGGYT
TRBV19	TRBJ2-2	ASSSSGGTGELF
TRBV7-6	TRBJ2-3	ASSPGLAGGFDTQY
TRBV29-1	TRBJ1-1	SVEWGRGTEAF
TRBV5-4	TRBJ1-1	ASSLGGAINTEAF
TRBV19	TRBJ1-1	ASSMTGGQTEAF
TRBV30	TRBJ1-2	AWSGLPNHGYT
TRBV19	TRBJ1-2	ASSVIDFITQTNYGYT
TRBV12-3/TRBV12-4	TRBJ1-1	ASSLRWTEAF
TRBV5-1	TRBJ1-1	ASSFRQGGGNTEAF
TRBV27	TRBJ2-1	ASSPIGTSGGASYNEQF
TRBV2	TRBJ2-7	ASSAMTSGAYEQY
TRBV11-2	TRBJ2-7	ASSNRTGRLTYEQY
TRBV5-1	TRBJ2-7	ASSLGDTVSYEQY
TRBV7-6	TRBJ2-1	ASSSHPGQENEQF
TRBV3-1/TRBV3-2	TRBJ2-2	ASSQVSTSGGAGELF
TRBV5-5	TRBJ1-4	ASSFMTGEGSKKLF
TRBV27	TRBJ2-2	ASSLWSGGDRETGELF
TRBV4-2	TRBJ1-2	ASSQDQGRVSANYGYT
TRBV30	TRBJ1-6	AWSGSFSSYNSPLH
TRBV6-5	TRBJ2-3	ASRETVTDTQY
TRBV11-3	TRBJ1-6	ASSLFRNSPLH
TRBV9	TRBJ2-2	ASNTGGETGELF